A single sample is the source of the 8 T cell receptor beta chains below, sequenced in a study of Ad26.COV2.S vaccination and SARS-CoV-2 variants. Generated by immunoSEQ multiplex PCR, the TCRdb table keeps only in-frame clones and is missing some. The sample carries roughly 300,000 clones, about 87% recorded once. Indicated treatment: 19 received Ad26.COV2.S at low or high dose, single or two shots; 5 received placebo; per-sample allocation not given. Samples analyzed were those drawn on day 63 after the first vaccine or placebo injection. Material: peripheral blood, obtained in a trial of Ad26.COV2.S vaccine versus placebo. The receptors come from a person between 18 and 60 years old who received the Ad26.COV2.S COVID-19 vaccine or a placebo.

In the case of this clone: A junction boundary mismatches the germline segment, possibly from a read error. The CDR3 region is CASSQTGGLDF. The CDR3 bases are TGTGCCAGCAGCCAGACAGGGGGACTTGACTTC. This chain joins TRBV7-3 and TRBJ2-7, with TRBD1 identical over 9 bases. This CDR3 spans 11 amino acids. Germline V gives CDR1 SGHTA, CDR2 FQGTGA.

The V gene is TRBV30, the J gene TRBJ1-2; D possibly corresponds to TRBD1 (5 bases). Germline V CDR1 and CDR2: GTSNPN, SVGIG (reference sequence). The CDR3 length is 12 residues. V lost 2 bases to trimming and J lost 9 bases, with 13 bases between them. CDR3 sequence reads: CAWSKLDSRYTF. CDR3 DNA sequence: TGTGCCTGGAGTAAATTAGACAGTCGCTACACCTTC.

This clone was observed a handful of times. The chain couples TRBV12-3 or TRBV12-4 to TRBJ1-1, with D perhaps matching TRBD1 (5 bases). V lost 5 bases and J 8 bases, leaving 9 bases between the germline ends. This CDR3 is built from 11 residues. CDR3 DNA sequence: TGTGCCAGCAGTGGACCAGGGGAAGCTTTCTTT. Translation gives CASSGPGEAFF.

The chain is built from TRBV28 and TRBJ1-2; no definite D call. V lost 2 bases to trimming and J lost 2 bases, with 9 bases between them. The germline V gene encodes CDR1 MDHEN and CDR2 SYDVKM. The CDR3 contains 14 residues. CDR3 nucleotide sequence: TGTGCCAGCAGTTTAGAGCGGCGGAACTATGGCTACACCTTC. It encodes CASSLERRNYGYTF.

The chain links TRBV7-2 to TRBJ1-6; D ambiguous. The CDR3 extends over 13 amino acids. Trimming removed 3 bases from V and 10 bases from J, with 10 bases in between. Germline V lookup: CDR1 SGHTA, CDR2 FQGNSA. CDR3 protein: CASSLVVGSPLHF. As DNA, the CDR3 is TGTGCCAGCAGCTTGGTCGTTGGATCACCCCTCCACTTT.

The chain combines TRBV6-5 with TRBJ1-5; no clear D. Trimming took off 6 bases at V and 6 bases at J, with 12 bases between the two ends. CDR1 MNHEY and CDR2 SVGAGI come from the germline V gene. The CDR3 loop spans 13 amino acids. The CDR3, as DNA: TGTGCCAGCAGCCTCGACTCGGTTCAGCCCCAGCATTTT. Amino acids: CASSLDSVQPQHF.

The CDR3: CASRQTVDTEAFF. The CDR3, as DNA: TGTGCCAGCAGACAGACGGTGGACACTGAAGCTTTCTTT. V is TRBV6-6 and J is TRBJ1-1; no reliable D call. CDR1 is MNHNY and CDR2 is SVGAGI in the germline V gene (reference sequence). The length of the CDR3 is 13 residues. The V gene lost 6 bases and the J gene lost 3 bases, with 11 bases spanning the gap.

V is TRBV7-3 and J is TRBJ2-1, with 10 nucleotides matching TRBD2. This CDR3 spans 15 amino acids. The ends lost 4 bases at V and 8 bases at J; junction bases unmatched: 8. The germline V gene has CDR1 SGHTA and CDR2 FQGTGA. The CDR3, as DNA: TGTGCCAGCAGCTCCCCACTAGCGGGAAAGGATGAGCAGTTCTTC. Its translation is CASSSPLAGKDEQFF.